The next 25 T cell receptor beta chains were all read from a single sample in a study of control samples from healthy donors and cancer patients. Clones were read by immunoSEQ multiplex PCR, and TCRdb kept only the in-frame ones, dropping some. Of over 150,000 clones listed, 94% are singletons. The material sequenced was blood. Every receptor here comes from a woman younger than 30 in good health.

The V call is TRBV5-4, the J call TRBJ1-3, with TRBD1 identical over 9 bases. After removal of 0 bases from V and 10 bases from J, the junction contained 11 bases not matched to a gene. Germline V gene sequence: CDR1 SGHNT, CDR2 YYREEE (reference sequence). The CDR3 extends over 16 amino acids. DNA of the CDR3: TGTGCCAGCAGCTTGGGGGAACAGGGGGCCCTTACGACCATATATTTT. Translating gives CASSLGEQGALTTIYF.

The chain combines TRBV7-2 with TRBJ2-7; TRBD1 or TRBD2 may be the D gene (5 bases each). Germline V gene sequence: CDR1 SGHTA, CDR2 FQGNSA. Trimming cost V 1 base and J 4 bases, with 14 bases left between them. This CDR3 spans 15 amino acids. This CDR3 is CASSLGIGTYYEQYF. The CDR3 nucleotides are TGTGCCAGCAGCTTAGGGATTGGGACCTATTACGAGCAGTACTTC. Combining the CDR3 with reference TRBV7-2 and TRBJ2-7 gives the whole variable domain GAGVSQSPSNKVTEKGKDVELRCDPISGHTALYWYRQSLGQGLEFLIYFQGNSAPDKSGLPSDRFSAERTGGSVSTLTIQRTQQEDSAVYLCASSLGIGTYYEQYFGPGTRLTVT.

The CDR3 loop reads CASSAAGGDNEQFF. CDR3 in DNA: TGCGCCAGCAGTGCAGCGGGTGGGGACAATGAGCAGTTCTTC. The chain recombines TRBV23-1 with TRBJ2-1; possible D gene TRBD2, 6 bases. TRBV23-1 is placed among ORFs of uncertain function. The CDR3 has 14 residues. V dropped 5 bases and J dropped 5 bases, with 13 bases sitting between them.

This CDR3 is CASSLFGTGGEQYF. In nucleotides, the CDR3 is TGTGCCAGCAGCTTATTTGGGACAGGGGGCGAGCAGTACTTC. This chain joins TRBV11-3 and TRBJ2-7; 11 positions agree with TRBD1. Germline trimming cut 2 bases from V and 6 bases from J; bases unmatched to any gene: 3. This CDR3 has 14 amino acids. Germline CDR1 reads SGHNT; CDR2 reads YENEEA. Together with reference TRBV11-3 and TRBJ2-7, the CDR3 gives the full variable domain: EAGVVQSPRYKIIEKKQPVAFWCNPISGHNTLYWYLQNLGQGPELLIRYENEEAVDDSQLPKDRFSAERLKGVDSTLKIQPAELGDSAVYLCASSLFGTGGEQYFGPGTRLTVT.

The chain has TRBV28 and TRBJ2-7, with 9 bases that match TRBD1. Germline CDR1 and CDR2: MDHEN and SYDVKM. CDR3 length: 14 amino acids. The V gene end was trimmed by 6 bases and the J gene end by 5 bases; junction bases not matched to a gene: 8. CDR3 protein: CASSEPGQGHEQYF. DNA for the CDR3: TGTGCCAGCAGCGAACCGGGACAGGGCCACGAGCAGTACTTC.

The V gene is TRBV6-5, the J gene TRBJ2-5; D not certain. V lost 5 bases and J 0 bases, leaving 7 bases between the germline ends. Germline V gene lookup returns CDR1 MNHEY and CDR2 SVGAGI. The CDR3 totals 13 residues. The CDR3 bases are TGTGCCAGCAGTAGACGGGACCAAGAGACCCAGTACTTC. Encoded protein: CASSRRDQETQYF.

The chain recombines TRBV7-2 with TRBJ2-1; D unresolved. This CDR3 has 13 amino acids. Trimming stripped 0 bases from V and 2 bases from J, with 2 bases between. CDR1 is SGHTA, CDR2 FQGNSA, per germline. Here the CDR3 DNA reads TGTGCCAGCAGCTTAGCGCCCTACAATGAGCAGTTCTTC. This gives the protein CASSLAPYNEQFF.

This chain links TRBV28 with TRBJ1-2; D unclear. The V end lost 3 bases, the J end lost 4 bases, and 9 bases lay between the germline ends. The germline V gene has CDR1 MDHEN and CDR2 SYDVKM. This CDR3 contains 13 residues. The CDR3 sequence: CASSFVVLYGYTF. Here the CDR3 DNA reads TGTGCCAGCAGTTTTGTGGTGCTCTATGGCTACACCTTC.

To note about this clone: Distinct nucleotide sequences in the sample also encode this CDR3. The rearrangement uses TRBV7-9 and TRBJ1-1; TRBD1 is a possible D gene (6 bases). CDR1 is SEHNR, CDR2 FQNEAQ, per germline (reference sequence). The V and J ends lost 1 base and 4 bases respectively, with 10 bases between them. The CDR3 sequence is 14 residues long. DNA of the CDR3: TGTGCCAGCAGCTTAGAAGGGGGTGGCACTGAAGCTTTCTTT. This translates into CASSLEGGGTEAFF.

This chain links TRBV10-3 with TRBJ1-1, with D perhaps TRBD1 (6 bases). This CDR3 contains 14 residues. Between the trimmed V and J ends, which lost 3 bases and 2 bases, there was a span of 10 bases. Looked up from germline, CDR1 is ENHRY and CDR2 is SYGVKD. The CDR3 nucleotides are TGTGCCATCAGTGAAAACAGGGTTAACACTGAAGCTTTCTTT. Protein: CAISENRVNTEAFF.

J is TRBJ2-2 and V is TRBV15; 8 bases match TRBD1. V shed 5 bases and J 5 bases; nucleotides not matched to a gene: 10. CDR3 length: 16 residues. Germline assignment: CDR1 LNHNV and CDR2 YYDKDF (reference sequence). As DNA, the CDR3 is TGTGCCACCAGCTCTAATTGGGACAGGTTGACCGGGGAGCTGTTTTTT. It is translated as CATSSNWDRLTGELFF. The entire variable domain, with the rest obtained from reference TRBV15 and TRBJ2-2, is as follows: DAMVIQNPRYQVTQFGKPVTLSCSQTLNHNVMYWYQQKSSQAPKLLFHYYDKDFNNEADTPDNFQSRRPNTSFCFLDIRSPGLGDTAMYLCATSSNWDRLTGELFFGEGSRLTVL.

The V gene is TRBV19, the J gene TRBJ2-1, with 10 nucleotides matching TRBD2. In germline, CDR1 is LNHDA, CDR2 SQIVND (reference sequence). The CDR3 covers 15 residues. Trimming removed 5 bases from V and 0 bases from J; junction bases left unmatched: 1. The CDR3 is CASSPSGSSYNEQFF. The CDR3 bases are TGTGCCAGTAGTCCTAGCGGGAGCTCCTACAATGAGCAGTTCTTC.

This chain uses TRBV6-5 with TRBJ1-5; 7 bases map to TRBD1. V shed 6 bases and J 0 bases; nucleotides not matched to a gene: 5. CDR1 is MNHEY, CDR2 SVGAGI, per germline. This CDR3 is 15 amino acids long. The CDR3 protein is CASSVQGNSNQPQHF. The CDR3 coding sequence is TGTGCCAGCAGCGTACAGGGGAATAGCAATCAGCCCCAGCATTTT.

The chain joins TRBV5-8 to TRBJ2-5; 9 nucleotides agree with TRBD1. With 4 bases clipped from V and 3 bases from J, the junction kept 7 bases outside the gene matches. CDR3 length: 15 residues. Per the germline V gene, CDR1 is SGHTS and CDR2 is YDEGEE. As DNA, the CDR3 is TGTGCCAGCAGCCCCGGGCGGACAGGGGAAGAGACCCAGTACTTC. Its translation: CASSPGRTGEETQYF.

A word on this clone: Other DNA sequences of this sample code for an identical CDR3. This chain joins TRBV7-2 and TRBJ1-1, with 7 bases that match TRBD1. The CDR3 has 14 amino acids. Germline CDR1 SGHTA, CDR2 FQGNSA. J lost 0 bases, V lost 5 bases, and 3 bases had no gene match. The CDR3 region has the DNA TGTGCCAGCAGCCCACAGGGGATGAACACTGAAGCTTTCTTT. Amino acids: CASSPQGMNTEAFF.

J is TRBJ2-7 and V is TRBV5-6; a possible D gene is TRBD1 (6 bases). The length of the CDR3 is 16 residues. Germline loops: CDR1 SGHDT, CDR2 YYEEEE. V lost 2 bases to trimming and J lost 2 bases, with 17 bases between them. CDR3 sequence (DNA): TGTGCCAGCAGCTTATACACAGGGCCTGTACCCTACGAGCAGTACTTC. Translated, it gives CASSLYTGPVPYEQYF. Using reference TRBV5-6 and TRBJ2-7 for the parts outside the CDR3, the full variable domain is DAGVTQSPTHLIKTRGQQVTLRCSPKSGHDTVSWYQQALGQGPQFIFQYYEEEERQRGNFPDRFSGHQFPNYSSELNVNALLLGDSALYLCASSLYTGPVPYEQYFGPGTRLTVT.

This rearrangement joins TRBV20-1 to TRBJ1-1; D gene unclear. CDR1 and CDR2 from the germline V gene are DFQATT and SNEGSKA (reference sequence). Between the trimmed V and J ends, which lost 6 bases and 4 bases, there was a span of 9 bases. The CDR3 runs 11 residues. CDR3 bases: TGCAGTGCCGAAAAGGGCACTGAAGCTTTCTTT. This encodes CSAEKGTEAFF.

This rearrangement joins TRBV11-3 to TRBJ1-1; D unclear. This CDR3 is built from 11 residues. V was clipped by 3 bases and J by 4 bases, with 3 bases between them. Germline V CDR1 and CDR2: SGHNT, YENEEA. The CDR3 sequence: CASSFGTEAFF. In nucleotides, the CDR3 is TGTGCCAGCAGCTTCGGCACTGAAGCTTTCTTT.

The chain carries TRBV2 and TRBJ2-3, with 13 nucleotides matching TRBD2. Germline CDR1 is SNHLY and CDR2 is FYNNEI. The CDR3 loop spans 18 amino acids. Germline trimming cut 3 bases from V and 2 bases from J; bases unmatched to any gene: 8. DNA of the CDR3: TGTGCCAGCAGTGACATCGGGACTAGCGGGGACCCCACAGATACGCAGTATTTT. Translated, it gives CASSDIGTSGDPTDTQYF.

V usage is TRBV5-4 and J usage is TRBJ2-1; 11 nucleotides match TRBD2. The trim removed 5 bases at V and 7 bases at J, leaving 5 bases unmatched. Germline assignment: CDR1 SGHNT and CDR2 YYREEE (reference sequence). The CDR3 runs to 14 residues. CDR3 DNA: TGTGCCAGCAGGCTAGCGGGAGGAAAAAATGAGCAGTTCTTC. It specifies CASRLAGGKNEQFF.

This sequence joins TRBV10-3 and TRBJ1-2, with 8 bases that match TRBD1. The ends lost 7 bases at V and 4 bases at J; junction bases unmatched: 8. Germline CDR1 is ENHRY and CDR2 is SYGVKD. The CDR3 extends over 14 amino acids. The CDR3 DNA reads TGTGCCATCACGAGGGACAGGTCGTCCTATGGCTACACCTTC. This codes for CAITRDRSSYGYTF.

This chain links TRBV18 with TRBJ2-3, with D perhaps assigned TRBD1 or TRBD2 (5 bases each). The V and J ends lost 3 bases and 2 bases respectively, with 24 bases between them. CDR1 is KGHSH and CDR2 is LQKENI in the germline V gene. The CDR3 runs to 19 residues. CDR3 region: CASSPFITGTGSVTDTQYF. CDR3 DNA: TGTGCCAGCTCACCCTTCATAACGGGAACAGGCTCCGTCACAGATACGCAGTATTTT. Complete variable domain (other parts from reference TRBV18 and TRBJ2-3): NAGVMQNPRHLVRRRGQEARLRCSPMKGHSHVYWYRQLPEEGLKFMVYLQKENIIDESGMPKERFSAEFPKEGPSILRIQQVVRGDSAAYFCASSPFITGTGSVTDTQYFGPGTRLTVL.

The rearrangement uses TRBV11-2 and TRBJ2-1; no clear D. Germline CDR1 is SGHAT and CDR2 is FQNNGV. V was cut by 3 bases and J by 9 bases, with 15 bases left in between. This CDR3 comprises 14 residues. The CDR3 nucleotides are TGTGCCAGCAGCTTTTTAAGGTTGGGCCTTGAGCAGTTCTTC. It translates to CASSFLRLGLEQFF.

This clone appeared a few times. The CDR3, as DNA: TGTGCCAGTAGCAGGTGGAGTTCGGGGGACACTGAAGCTTTCTTT. It is translated as CASSRWSSGDTEAFF. The chain links TRBV19 to TRBJ1-1, with D possibly matching TRBD1 (5 bases). The CDR3 totals 15 residues. The germline CDR1 and CDR2 sequences are LNHDA and SQIVND (reference sequence). Trimming took 6 bases from V and 3 from J, leaving 17 bases between them.

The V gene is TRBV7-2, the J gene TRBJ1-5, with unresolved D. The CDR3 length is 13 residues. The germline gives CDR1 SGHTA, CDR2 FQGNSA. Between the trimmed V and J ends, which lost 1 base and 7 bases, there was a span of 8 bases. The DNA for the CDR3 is TGTGCCAGCAGCTTAGAGGTATTCCAGCCCCAGCATTTT. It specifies CASSLEVFQPQHF.